Presented here are 8 T cell receptor beta chains from one specimen sequenced in a study of OX40 agonist ivuxolimab in advanced cancers. Measured with immunoSEQ multiplex PCR; TCRdb has only the in-frame clones, and not every one. The sample includes roughly 14,000 clones, around 80% of them seen just once. This sample comprised CD4+ or CD8+ T cells sorted from blood, obtained in a trial of the OX40 agonist ivuxolimab. The receptor set was obtained from an adult with an advanced solid tumor such as melanoma, head and neck, liver or kidney cancer.

This chain uses TRBV18 with TRBJ2-1; possibly TRBD1 for D (6 bases). CDR3 size: 15 residues. The V gene lost 3 bases and the J gene lost 6 bases, with 15 bases spanning the gap. The germline gives CDR1 KGHSH, CDR2 LQKENI. The CDR3, as DNA: TGTGCCAGCTCACCCCTAGATACAGGGATCAATGAGCAGTTCTTC. It yields the protein CASSPLDTGINEQFF.

This chain links TRBV6-1 with TRBJ2-7; possibly TRBD1 for D (6 bases). Trimming cost V 4 bases and J 7 bases, with 14 bases left between them. The CDR3 has 13 amino acids. Germline V lookup: CDR1 MNHNS, CDR2 SASEGT. The CDR3 here is CASSVWGLQEQYF. CDR3 coding DNA: TGTGCCAGCAGTGTTTGGGGGCTCCAAGAGCAGTACTTC.

The gene calls are TRBV6-4 and TRBJ2-7; TRBD2 matches at 10 bases. The CDR3 loop spans 14 amino acids. Germline V gene data show CDR1 as MRHNA and CDR2 as SNTAGT. V was clipped by 4 bases and J by 5 bases; unmatched bases: 5. In DNA, the CDR3 is TGTGCCAGCAGTGTGGTTCTAGCGGGGGACGAGCAGTACTTC. This codes for CASSVVLAGDEQYF.

This chain uses TRBV6-5 with TRBJ1-1, with D tentatively TRBD1 (5 bases). Germline V gene sequence: CDR1 MNHEY, CDR2 SVGAGI. This CDR3 comprises 12 residues. Between the trimmed V and J ends, which lost 5 bases and 5 bases, there was a span of 9 bases. CDR3 sequence: CASSKGNTEAFF. The CDR3 DNA sequence: TGTGCCAGCAGTAAGGGGAATACTGAAGCTTTCTTT.

The chain employs TRBV15 and TRBJ2-1; D remains unclear. This CDR3 is 17 amino acids long. Deletions cut 4 bases from V and 10 bases from J, with 26 bases between. Germline CDR1 and CDR2: LNHNV and YYDKDF (reference sequence). The DNA of the CDR3 is TGTGCCACCAGCAATGGGGTCCTCCCGGGCTCTTGGAGAGAGCAGTTCTTC. Amino acids: CATSNGVLPGSWREQFF.

This rearrangement joins TRBV28 to TRBJ2-7; D may correspond to TRBD1 or TRBD2 (5 bases each). V lost 4 bases, J lost 3 bases, and 25 bases lay in between. Germline lookup yields CDR1 MDHEN and CDR2 SYDVKM. The CDR3 runs to 18 residues. The DNA of the CDR3 is TGTGCCAGCAGTTCAAGGGACGCCGGGCTCTCATACAACTACGAGCAGTACTTC. The encoded protein is CASSSRDAGLSYNYEQYF.

V usage is TRBV7-9 and J usage is TRBJ2-4, with D maybe TRBD2 (5 bases). Germline-derived CDR1 and CDR2 are SEHNR and FQNEAQ (reference sequence). Between the trimmed V and J ends, which lost 5 bases and 8 bases, there was a span of 10 bases. This CDR3 has 12 amino acids. DNA of the CDR3: TGTGCCAGCAGCCCCCCCGGGGACATTCAGTACTTC. Amino acid sequence: CASSPPGDIQYF.

The chain joins TRBV5-5 to TRBJ1-5; D unclear. Germline-derived CDR1 and CDR2 are SGHKS and YYEKEE (reference sequence). V lost 1 base, J lost 3 bases, and 8 bases lay in between. The CDR3 extends over 14 amino acids. The CDR3, as DNA: TGTGCCAGCAGCTTGTCTCAGAACAATCAGCCCCAGCATTTT. Amino acids: CASSLSQNNQPQHF.